These 30 T cell receptor beta chains came from one sample sequenced in a study of blood T cells in healthy people across ages. The second PCR ran about 6 to 11 cycles with a sample-barcoded 5' primer and J-beta primers. Each CDR3 protein gets one entry after TCRdb re-called the 5' RACE reads with MiXCR. The sample shows fewer than 2,000,000 distinct CDR3 sequences, around 36% of them seen only once. The sequenced sample consisted of blood. The receptors originated from a woman aged 25 to 39 in good health.

The V gene is TRBV10-3, the J gene TRBJ1-2; 10 bases match TRBD1. CDR1 is ENHRY, CDR2 SYGVKD, per germline. The trim removed 6 bases at V and 4 bases at J, leaving 8 bases unmatched. This CDR3 has 15 amino acids. CDR3 DNA sequence: TGTGCCATCAGAACGGACAGGGGGTTGATCTATGGCTACACCTTC. It specifies CAIRTDRGLIYGYTF.

This clonotype has ten or more counts. The chain is built from TRBV11-2 and TRBJ2-5; 10 bases align to TRBD1. The V gene end was trimmed by 5 bases and the J gene end by 5 bases; junction bases not matched to a gene: 5. Germline lookup yields CDR1 SGHAT and CDR2 FQNNGV. The CDR3 runs 14 residues. The CDR3 nucleotides are TGTGCCAGCAGCCATGGACAGGGGGGGGAGACCCAGTACTTC. Encoded protein: CASSHGQGGETQYF.

This clonotype was seen only a few times. This rearrangement joins TRBV29-1 to TRBJ2-7; D remains ambiguous. Germline loops: CDR1 SQVTM, CDR2 ANQGSEA. The CDR3 runs 10 residues. Trimming stripped 4 bases from V and 4 bases from J, with 5 bases between. The CDR3 nucleotides read TGCAGCGTTGGGGGTTACGAGCAGTACTTC. Residues: CSVGGYEQYF.

This clonotype was seen a few times. The V gene is TRBV9, the J gene TRBJ1-2, with 8 bases aligning to TRBD1. J gave up 8 bases and V 1 base, and 7 bases lay outside the gene matches. CDR1 and CDR2 (germline): SGDLS, YYNGEE. This CDR3 comprises 14 residues. The CDR3 spells CASSVTDRVEGYTF. The CDR3, as DNA: TGTGCCAGCAGCGTAACGGACAGGGTTGAGGGCTACACCTTC.

The V and J genes are TRBV5-1 and TRBJ1-1, with D perhaps TRBD1 (6 bases). Germline CDR1 reads SGHRS; CDR2 reads YFSETQ. The CDR3 length is 23 residues. V dropped 0 bases and J dropped 0 bases, with 33 bases sitting between them. CDR3 residues: CASSLGIITPRHRDNGMNTEAFF. The CDR3 nucleotides are TGCGCCAGCAGCTTGGGCATAATCACACCCCGGCACCGGGACAACGGGATGAACACTGAAGCTTTCTTT.

In its sample, this clonotype was seen many times. The genes are TRBV9 and TRBJ2-3; the D is unclear. CDR1 and CDR2 (germline): SGDLS, YYNGEE. V dropped 0 bases and J dropped 1 base, with 9 bases sitting between them. CDR3 length: 15 residues. CDR3 coding DNA: TGTGCCAGCAGCGTAGACGCAGGCGGCACAGATACGCAGTATTTT. Protein sequence: CASSVDAGGTDTQYF.

Remarks on this clonotype: The junction shows a germline mismatch at one end, possibly a read error. The J gene is TRBJ2-5, the V gene TRBV20-1, with no clear D. From germline, CDR1 is DFQATT and CDR2 SNEGSKA (reference sequence). The CDR3 sequence is 16 residues long. This CDR3 reads CSARALTTRRQETQYF. The CDR3 DNA reads as TGCAGTGCCAGAGCCCTGACGACTCGCAGACAAGAGACCCAGTACTTC.

The V and J genes are TRBV7-9 and TRBJ2-7, with D possibly TRBD1 on 5 matching bases. Between the trimmed V and J ends, which lost 5 bases and 2 bases, there was a span of 16 bases. This CDR3 contains 15 residues. CDR1 SEHNR and CDR2 FQNEAQ come from the germline V gene (reference sequence). CDR3 amino acids: CASSQGPDIPYEQYF. The CDR3 DNA sequence: TGTGCCAGCAGCCAGGGTCCGGACATCCCCTACGAGCAGTACTTC.

This chain uses TRBV6-2 or TRBV6-3 with TRBJ2-1; D remains unclear. This CDR3 is built from 13 residues. CDR1 and CDR2 from the germline V gene are MNHEY and SVGEGT. Trimming took off 6 bases at V and 6 bases at J, with 12 bases between the two ends. CDR3 region: CASRDWNCNEQFF. CDR3 coding DNA: TGTGCCAGCAGAGACTGGAATTGCAATGAGCAGTTCTTC.

This clonotype was seen a few times. This sequence joins TRBV9 and TRBJ2-5, with TRBD2 matching 10 bases. The V and J ends lost 3 bases and 3 bases, in that order; junction bases with no gene match: 2. The CDR3 sequence is 14 residues long. Germline CDR1 SGDLS, CDR2 YYNGEE. Here the CDR3 DNA reads TGTGCCAGCAGCGCGGGACTAGCGAAAGAGACCCAGTACTTC. It translates to CASSAGLAKETQYF.

The chain is built from TRBV5-1 and TRBJ2-5, with D perhaps given as TRBD1 or TRBD2 (5 bases each). The CDR3 runs to 13 residues. The ends were cut back, 4 bases at V and 5 bases at J, with 12 bases in the middle. Looked up from germline, CDR1 is SGHRS and CDR2 is YFSETQ. The CDR3: CASSTGTPETQYF. The CDR3 DNA is TGCGCCAGCAGCACCGGGACCCCTGAGACCCAGTACTTC.

The V gene is TRBV7-8, the J gene TRBJ2-7; D unresolved. V was shortened by 7 bases and J by 3 bases, with 19 bases between the two germline ends. Germline values: CDR1 SGHVS, CDR2 FQNEAQ. The CDR3 consists of 15 residues. CDR3 region: CASTLDRFRHYEQYF. In DNA, the CDR3 is TGTGCCAGCACCTTGGATCGGTTCCGCCACTACGAGCAGTACTTC.

This clonotype has just a few counts. The chain carries TRBV7-9 and TRBJ2-5; D may match TRBD1 or TRBD2 (6 bases each). CDR1 and CDR2 (germline): SEHNR, FQNEAQ (reference sequence). Trimming took 5 bases from V and 5 from J, leaving 18 bases between them. The CDR3 contains 15 residues. The DNA for the CDR3 is TGTGCCAGCAGCGAAGGGGGACTTTTGGGGGAGACCCAGTACTTC. Translated: CASSEGGLLGETQYF. Looking up the rest from reference TRBV7-9 and TRBJ2-5 gives the full variable domain: DTGVSQNPRHKITKRGQNVTFRCDPISEHNRLYWYRQTLGQGPEFLTYFQNEAQLEKSRLLSDRFSAERPKGSFSTLEIQRTEQGDSAMYLCASSEGGLLGETQYFGPGTRLLVL.

The chain links TRBV6-6 to TRBJ2-3; no clear D. This CDR3 contains 15 residues. The germline CDR1 and CDR2 sequences are MNHNY and SVGAGI (reference sequence). With 5 bases removed from V and 3 bases from J, the gap between germline ends came to 15 bases. The CDR3 spells CASSQTLTGTDTQYF. The CDR3 DNA sequence: TGTGCCAGCAGTCAGACGCTCACTGGGACAGATACGCAGTATTTT.

The rearrangement joins TRBV4-1 to TRBJ2-1, with D maybe TRBD1 (6 bases). Trimming stripped 0 bases from V and 9 bases from J, with 12 bases between. The CDR3 totals 14 residues. Germline V lookup: CDR1 MGHRA, CDR2 YSYEKL. The CDR3 region is CASSQDRGIGEQFF. The CDR3 DNA follows: TGCGCCAGCAGCCAAGATAGGGGGATCGGTGAGCAGTTCTTC.

The rearrangement joins TRBV20-1 to TRBJ2-4; 7 bases align to TRBD1. The tail of the sequence fits TRBJ2-7 better, so the J call may be wrong. CDR3 length: 11 amino acids. Germline-derived CDR1 and CDR2 are DFQATT and SNEGSKA (reference sequence). CDR3 region: CSAIDRDEQYF. DNA of the CDR3: TGCAGTGCTATTGACAGGGACGAGCAGTACTTC.

The chain is built from TRBV2 and TRBJ1-2, with D unresolved. Trimming shortened V by 4 bases and J by 0 bases, and 6 bases separated the two germline ends. CDR1 and CDR2 from the germline V gene are SNHLY and FYNNEI. This CDR3 is built from 13 residues. The CDR3 DNA reads as TGTGCCAGCAGTGTCAAAACTAACTATGGCTACACCTTC. Encoded protein: CASSVKTNYGYTF.

This clonotype was observed a handful of times. This chain connects TRBV7-2 to TRBJ2-3; D is perhaps TRBD1 or TRBD2 (5 bases each). The length of the CDR3 is 16 residues. V dropped 3 bases and J dropped 7 bases, with 20 bases sitting between them. Germline loops: CDR1 SGHTA, CDR2 FQGNSA. The CDR3 sequence: CASSLARDLKINTQYF. The CDR3, as DNA: TGTGCCAGCAGCTTGGCCCGGGACCTGAAAATAAATACGCAGTATTTT.

The rearrangement uses TRBV20-1 and TRBJ2-1, with 11 bases identical to TRBD2. J gave up 7 bases and V 3 bases, and 14 bases lay outside the gene matches. Germline lookup yields CDR1 DFQATT and CDR2 SNEGSKA (reference sequence). The CDR3 sequence is 17 residues long. The CDR3 here is CSARRHSGRAILNEQFF. The CDR3 bases are TGCAGTGCTAGGCGTCATAGCGGGAGGGCTATCTTGAATGAGCAGTTCTTC.

The rearrangement joins TRBV30 to TRBJ2-4; 7 nucleotides align to TRBD2. There are 15 residues in the CDR3. The J segment lost 6 bases and the V segment lost 1 base, leaving 9 bases of the junction unmatched. The germline V gene encodes CDR1 GTSNPN and CDR2 SVGIG (reference sequence). The CDR3 sequence is CAWSAPGTTLNIQYF. The CDR3 DNA reads TGTGCCTGGAGTGCCCCGGGGACTACTCTAAACATTCAGTACTTC.

This clonotype was detected many times. The chain employs TRBV29-1 and TRBJ2-7, with 8 bases matching TRBD2. This CDR3 has 13 amino acids. Per the germline V gene, CDR1 is SQVTM and CDR2 is ANQGSEA. Trimming removed 4 bases from V and 2 bases from J; junction bases left unmatched: 4. This CDR3 reads CSVARGAAYEQYF. As DNA, the CDR3 is TGCAGCGTTGCGCGGGGGGCCGCCTACGAGCAGTACTTC.

This clonotype has more than one count but fewer than ten. The chain links TRBV20-1 to TRBJ2-1; 8 nucleotides agree with TRBD2. V gave up 3 bases and J gave up 6 bases; unmatched junction bases: 7. This CDR3 comprises 14 residues. Germline-derived CDR1 and CDR2 are DFQATT and SNEGSKA (reference sequence). In nucleotides, the CDR3 is TGCAGTGCTAGCGGAGCGGGAGTTGTCAATGAGCAGTTCTTC. Its protein is CSASGAGVVNEQFF.

This clonotype has a single count. The chain recombines TRBV20-1 with TRBJ2-3; possibly TRBD1 for D (6 bases). CDR1 is DFQATT and CDR2 is SNEGSKA in the germline V gene (reference sequence). The CDR3 has 15 amino acids. The V end lost 0 bases, the J end lost 10 bases, and 20 bases lay between the germline ends. In nucleotides, the CDR3 is TGCAGTGCTAGAGATGGTACACAGGGTGCGTCCGCGCAGTATTTT. This codes for CSARDGTQGASAQYF.

This clonotype has ten or more counts. The V gene is TRBV4-1, the J gene TRBJ2-4, with D uncertain. Trimming left V 0 bases short and J 4 bases short, with 13 bases between. The germline gives CDR1 MGHRA, CDR2 YSYEKL. The CDR3 contains 16 residues. The CDR3 region has the DNA TGCGCCAGCAGCCAAGAAGGACGCGGCTCAAAAAACATTCAGTACTTC. Translation gives CASSQEGRGSKNIQYF.

J is TRBJ1-1 and V is TRBV4-1, with TRBD1 identical over 9 bases. The CDR3 spans 16 residues. From germline, CDR1 is MGHRA and CDR2 YSYEKL. V trimming: 1 base; J trimming: 1 base; junction bases outside the gene matches: 4. The CDR3 loop is CASSQVGTGTNTEAFF. DNA for the CDR3: TGCGCCAGCAGCCAAGTGGGGACAGGGACGAACACTGAAGCTTTCTTT.

V and J are TRBV12-3 or TRBV12-4 and TRBJ1-5; 10 bases are a match to TRBD1. The V segment lost 6 bases and the J segment 4 bases; nucleotides outside the gene matches: 6. The CDR3 extends over 15 amino acids. DNA of the CDR3: TGTGCCAGCAGCACGGGACAGGGGTGGAATCAGCCCCAGCATTTT. It is translated as CASSTGQGWNQPQHF.

About this clonotype: At one end the junction does not follow the germline gene, possibly because of a read error. V and J are TRBV20-1 and TRBJ1-4, with D uncertain. Germline V gene lookup returns CDR1 DFQATT and CDR2 SNEGSKA (reference sequence). This CDR3 spans 14 amino acids. The CDR3 DNA is TGCAGTGCTAGAAGCCCTGGTGCTAATGAAAACCTGTTTTTT. It is translated as CSARSPGANENLFF.

This clonotype was counted many times. The rearrangement uses TRBV3-1 and TRBJ2-7, with 9 nucleotides matching TRBD2. Germline CDR1 and CDR2: LGHDT and YNNKEL (reference sequence). The CDR3 is made up of 15 amino acids. The V and J ends lost 1 base and 2 bases, in that order; junction bases with no gene match: 3. The CDR3 loop is CASSQGGGAPYEQYF. As DNA, the CDR3 is TGTGCCAGCAGCCAAGGCGGGGGGGCCCCCTACGAGCAGTACTTC.

As for this clonotype: Just one base apart from a much larger clone, this may be a read error. The chain has TRBV9 and TRBJ2-7; perhaps TRBD1 as D (6 bases). Deletions cut 4 bases from V and 6 bases from J, with 20 bases between. In germline, CDR1 is SGDLS, CDR2 YYNGEE. This CDR3 has 15 residues. The CDR3 DNA reads as TGTGCCAGCAGCATAGGGGGACCCGTCGGGGTCGAGCAGTACTTC. Translated: CASSIGGPVGVEQYF. Full variable domain (rest looked up from reference TRBV9 and TRBJ2-7): DSGVTQTPKHLITATGQRVTLRCSPRSGDLSVYWYQQSLDQGLQFLIQYYNGEERAKGNILERFSAQQFPDLHSELNLSSLELGDSALYFCASSIGGPVGVEQYFGPGTRLTVT.

The chain combines TRBV7-3 with TRBJ1-1; D remains ambiguous. This CDR3 spans 12 amino acids. V was clipped by 5 bases and J by 4 bases, with 8 bases between them. Per germline, CDR1 SGHTA and CDR2 FQGTGA. CDR3 nucleotides: TGTGCCAGCAGCAATTATGGCACTGAAGCTTTCTTT. Amino acid sequence: CASSNYGTEAFF.